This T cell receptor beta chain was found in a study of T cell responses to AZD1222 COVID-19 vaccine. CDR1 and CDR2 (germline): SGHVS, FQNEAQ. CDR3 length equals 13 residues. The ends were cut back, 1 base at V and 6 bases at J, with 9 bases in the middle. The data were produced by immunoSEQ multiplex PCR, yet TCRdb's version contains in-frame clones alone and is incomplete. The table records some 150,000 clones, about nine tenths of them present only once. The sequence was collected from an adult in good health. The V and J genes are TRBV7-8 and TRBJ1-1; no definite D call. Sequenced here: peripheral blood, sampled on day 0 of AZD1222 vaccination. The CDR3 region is CASSLVGLAEAFF. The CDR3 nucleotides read TGTGCCAGCAGCTTAGTAGGTCTGGCTGAAGCTTTCTTT.